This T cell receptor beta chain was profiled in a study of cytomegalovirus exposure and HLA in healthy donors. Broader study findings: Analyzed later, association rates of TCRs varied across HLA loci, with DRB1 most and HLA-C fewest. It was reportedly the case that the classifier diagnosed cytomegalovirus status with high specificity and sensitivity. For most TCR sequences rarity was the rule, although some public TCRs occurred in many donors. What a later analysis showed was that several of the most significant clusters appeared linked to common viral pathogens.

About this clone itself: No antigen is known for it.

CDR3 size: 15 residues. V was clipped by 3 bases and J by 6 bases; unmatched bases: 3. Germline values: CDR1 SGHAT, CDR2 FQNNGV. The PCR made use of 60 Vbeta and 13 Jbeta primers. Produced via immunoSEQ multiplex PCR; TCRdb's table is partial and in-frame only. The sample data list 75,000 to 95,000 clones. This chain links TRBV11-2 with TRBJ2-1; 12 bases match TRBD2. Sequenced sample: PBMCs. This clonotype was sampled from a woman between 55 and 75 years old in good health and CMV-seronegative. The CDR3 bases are TGTGCCAGCAGCTTGGGACTAGCGGGCCTCAATGAGCAGTTCTTC. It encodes CASSLGLAGLNEQFF.